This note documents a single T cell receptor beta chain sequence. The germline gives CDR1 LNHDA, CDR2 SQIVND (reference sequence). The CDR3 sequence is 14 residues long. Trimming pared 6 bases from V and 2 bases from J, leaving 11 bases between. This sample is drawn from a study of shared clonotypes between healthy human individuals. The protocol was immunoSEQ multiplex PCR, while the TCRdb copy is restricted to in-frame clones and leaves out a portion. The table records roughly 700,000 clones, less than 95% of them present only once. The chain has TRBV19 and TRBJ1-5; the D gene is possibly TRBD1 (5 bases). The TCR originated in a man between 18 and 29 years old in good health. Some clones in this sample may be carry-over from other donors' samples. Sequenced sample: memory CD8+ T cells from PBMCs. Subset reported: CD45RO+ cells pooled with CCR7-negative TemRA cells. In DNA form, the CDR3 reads TGTGCCAGTAGAGGAGGGGTCCGCAATCAGCCCCAGCATTTT. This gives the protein CASRGGVRNQPQHF. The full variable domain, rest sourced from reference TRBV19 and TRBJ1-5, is DGGITQSPKYLFRKEGQNVTLSCEQNLNHDAMYWYRQDPGQGLRLIYYSQIVNDFQKGDIAEGYSVSREKKESFPLTVTSAQKNPTAFYLCASRGGVRNQPQHFGDGTRLSIL.